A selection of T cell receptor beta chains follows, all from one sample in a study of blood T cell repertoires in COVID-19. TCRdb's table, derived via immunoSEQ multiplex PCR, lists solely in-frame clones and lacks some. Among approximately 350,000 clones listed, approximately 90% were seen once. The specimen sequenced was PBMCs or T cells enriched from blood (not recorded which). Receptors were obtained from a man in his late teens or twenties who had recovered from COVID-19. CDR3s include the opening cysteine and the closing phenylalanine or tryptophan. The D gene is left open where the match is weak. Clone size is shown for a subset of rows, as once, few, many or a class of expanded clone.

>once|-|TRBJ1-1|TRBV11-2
TGTGCCAGCAGCGCCCAGGGTACCGACACTGAAGCTTTCTTT
CASSAQGTDTEAFF
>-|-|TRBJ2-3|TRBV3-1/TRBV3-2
TGTGCCAGCAGCCAAGGATTAGATTCCACAGATACGCAGTATTTT
CASSQGLDSTDTQYF
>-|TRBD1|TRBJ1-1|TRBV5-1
TGCGCCAGCAGCTCAAGGACAGGGGGTAACACTGAAGCTTTCTTT
CASSSRTGGNTEAFF
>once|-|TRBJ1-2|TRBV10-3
TGTGCCATCAGTGAGGGACAGTATGGCTACACCTTC
CAISEGQYGYTF
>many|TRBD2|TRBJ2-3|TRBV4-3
TGCGCCAGCAGCCAAGATTATAGCGGGAGGGCCACAGATACGCAGTATTTT
CASSQDYSGRATDTQYF
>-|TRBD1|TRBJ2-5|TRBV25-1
TGTGCCAGCAGTGAAACTCCGGGACAGGGGGACAAAGAGACCCAGTACTTC
CASSETPGQGDKETQYF
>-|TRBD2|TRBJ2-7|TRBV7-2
TGTGCCAGCAGCCTGAGGACTAGCGGGAGCAGCGAGCAGTACTTC
CASSLRTSGSSEQYF
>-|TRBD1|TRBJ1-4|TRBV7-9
TGTGCCAGCACCCCCTTTTACAGGGGGCTAAGACCAACTAATGAAAAACTGTTTTTT
CASTPFYRGLRPTNEKLFF
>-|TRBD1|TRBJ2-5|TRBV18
TGTGCCAGCTCACCTGGACAGGGGAGCCGAGAGACCCAGTACTTC
CASSPGQGSRETQYF
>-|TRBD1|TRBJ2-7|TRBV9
TGTGCCAGCAGCGTAGAAAGGGGGCAGATCTACGAGCAGTACTTC
CASSVERGQIYEQYF
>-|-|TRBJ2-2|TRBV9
TGTGCCAGCCAAGGGGTGCACCCCGGGGAGCTGTTTTTT
CASQGVHPGELFF
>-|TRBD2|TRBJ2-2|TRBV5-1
TGCGCCAGCAGCCTGGCCAGCGGGGGCACCGGGGAGCTGTTTTTT
CASSLASGGTGELFF
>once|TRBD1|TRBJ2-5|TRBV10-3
TGTGCCTCTCACCCTGGGACAGGGATGGACCAAGAGACCCAGTACTTC
CASHPGTGMDQETQYF
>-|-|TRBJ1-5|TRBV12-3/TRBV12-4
TGTGCCAGCAGCGGGACATTAGACCAGCCCCAGCATTTT
CASSGTLDQPQHF
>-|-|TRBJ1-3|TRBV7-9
TGTGCCAGCAGCTTAGCTTTAGCGACCTCTGGAAACACCATATATTTT
CASSLALATSGNTIYF